Below, one TCR beta chain is given with its context. The specificity of this receptor is unknown. No per-base quality is available; no much larger clone lies one base away. Whole blood was collected in K2EDTA tubes by collaborating institutions according to the institutions' own protocols. For TCRbeta analysis, collaborator samples were shipped as frozen whole blood, as isolated PBMCs, or as DNA extracted from either sample type. The data stem from a study of blood T cell repertoires in COVID-19 (dated by TCRdb to the early 2020s). The study in broad terms: Samples covering the acute and convalescent phases of COVID-19 were provided by collaborators in the United States, Italy and Spain. The material from the prospective study consisted of cDNA or gDNA derived from T cells, B-cell-depleted T cells, or PBMCs. Deeply sampled blood TCRbeta repertoires from subjects exposed to, actively infected with, or recovered from COVID-19 were included in the dataset. The repertoires were released in a freely available public database meant as a resource for research on the immune response to SARS-CoV-2. Samples came from the ongoing ImmuneRACE study (first 160 participants) plus 1,254 subjects from 6 global collaborators. Sample metadata almost always included a de-identified subject ID, COVID-19 status, age in years and sex. Where available, HLA class I and class II types were obtained from metadata supplied by the sample provider rather than from assay-based typing.

TCRbeta CDR3 regions were amplified from genomic DNA by means of the immunoSEQ Assay, a bias-controlled multiplex PCR. The published analysis was carried out like this. The number of nucleated cells in each sample was estimated from the amplification of reference gene primers within the assay. Sequence reads were collapsed and filtered to measure the absolute abundance of every unique TCRbeta CDR3 rearrangement. For each sample, productive Simpson clonality was calculated by taking the square root of Simpson's diversity index across productive rearrangements. Not all clones reach the TCRdb copy of this immuneACCESS table, which keeps in-frame sequences only. Checked studies attribute under half of the gap to unresolved V genes and leave the rest unexplained. For V, J and clone size, that table is used; D and trimming come from the DNA. The sample includes 75,000 or so clones, with 80% observed a single time. The top ten hold 4.5% to 7% of the sample.

Paper-wide results and their limitations: The amount of clinical and demographic metadata varied by source and participant and was provided uncurated.

Sequencing was carried out using peripheral blood. This TCR was sampled from a man between 60 and 75 years old with active or convalescent COVID-19.

Read as DNA, the sequence is TGTGCCAGCAGCCCCCGGGACAGGGTTGACTATGGCTACACCTTC. It translates as CASSPRDRVDYGYTF. The chain employs TRBV7-2 and TRBJ1-2; 9 junctional bases match TRBD1. The germline V gene sets CDR1 to SGHTA and CDR2 to FQGNSA. Its CDR3 holds 15 amino acids, cysteine through phenylalanine. The entry retains the CDR3 DNA only, 45 bases that are in frame from base 1. The V end gives up 5 bases and the J end 3 bases, leaving 7 bases in the junction not matched to a gene.